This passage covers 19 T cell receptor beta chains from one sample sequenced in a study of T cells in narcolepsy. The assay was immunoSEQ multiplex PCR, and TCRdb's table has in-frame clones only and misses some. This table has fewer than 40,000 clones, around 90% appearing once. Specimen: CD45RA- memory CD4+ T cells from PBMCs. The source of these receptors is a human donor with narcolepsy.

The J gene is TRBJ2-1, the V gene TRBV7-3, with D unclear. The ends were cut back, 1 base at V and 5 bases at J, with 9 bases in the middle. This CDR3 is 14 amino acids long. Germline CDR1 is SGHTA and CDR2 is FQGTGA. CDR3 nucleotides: TGTGCCAGCAGCTTAAGCTCCGGGCACAATGAGCAGTTCTTC. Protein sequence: CASSLSSGHNEQFF.

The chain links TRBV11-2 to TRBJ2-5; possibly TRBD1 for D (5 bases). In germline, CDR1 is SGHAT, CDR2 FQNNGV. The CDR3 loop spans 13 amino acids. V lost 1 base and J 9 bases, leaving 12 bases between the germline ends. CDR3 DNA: TGTGCCAGCAGCTTAGTGGCCCAGGGTTCCCAGTACTTC. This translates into CASSLVAQGSQYF.

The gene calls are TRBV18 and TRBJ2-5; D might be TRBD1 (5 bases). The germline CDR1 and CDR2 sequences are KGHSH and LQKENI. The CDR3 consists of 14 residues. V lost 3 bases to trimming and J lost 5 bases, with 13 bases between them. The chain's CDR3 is CASSPFQGWETQYF. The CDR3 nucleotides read TGTGCCAGCTCACCGTTTCAGGGTTGGGAGACCCAGTACTTC. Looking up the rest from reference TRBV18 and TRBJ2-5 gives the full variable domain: NAGVMQNPRHLVRRRGQEARLRCSPMKGHSHVYWYRQLPEEGLKFMVYLQKENIIDESGMPKERFSAEFPKEGPSILRIQQVVRGDSAAYFCASSPFQGWETQYFGPGTRLLVL.

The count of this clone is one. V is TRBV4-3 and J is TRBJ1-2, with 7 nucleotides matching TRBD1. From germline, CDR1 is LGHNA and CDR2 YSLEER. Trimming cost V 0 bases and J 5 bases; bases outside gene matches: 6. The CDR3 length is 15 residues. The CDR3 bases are TGCGCCAGCAGCCAAGATCTCGCAGGGGGGTATGGCTACACCTTC. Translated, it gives CASSQDLAGGYGYTF.

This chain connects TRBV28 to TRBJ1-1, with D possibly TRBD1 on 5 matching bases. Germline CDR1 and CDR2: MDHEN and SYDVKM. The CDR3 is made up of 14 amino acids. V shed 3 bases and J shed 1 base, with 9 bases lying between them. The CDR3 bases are TGTGCCAGCAGTTTCCCCGGACAGAACACTGAAGCTTTCTTT. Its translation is CASSFPGQNTEAFF.

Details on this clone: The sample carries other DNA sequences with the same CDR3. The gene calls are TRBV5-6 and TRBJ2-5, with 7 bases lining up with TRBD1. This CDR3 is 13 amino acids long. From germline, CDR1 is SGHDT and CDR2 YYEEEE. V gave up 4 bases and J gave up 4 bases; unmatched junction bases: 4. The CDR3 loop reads CASSRTGVETQYF. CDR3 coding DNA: TGTGCCAGCAGCCGGACAGGTGTAGAGACCCAGTACTTC.

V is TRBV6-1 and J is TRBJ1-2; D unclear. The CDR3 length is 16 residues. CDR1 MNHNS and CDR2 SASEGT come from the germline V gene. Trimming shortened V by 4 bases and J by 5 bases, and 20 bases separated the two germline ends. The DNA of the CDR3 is TGTGCCAGCAGTGGACTCTCATCCCCCCCTCTATATGGCTACACCTTC. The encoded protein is CASSGLSSPPLYGYTF.

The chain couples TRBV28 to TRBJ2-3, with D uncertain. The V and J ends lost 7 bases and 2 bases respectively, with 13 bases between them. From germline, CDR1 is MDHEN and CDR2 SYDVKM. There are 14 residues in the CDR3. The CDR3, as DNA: TGTGCCAGCACCTTGGGCAGGTTCACAGATACGCAGTATTTT. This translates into CASTLGRFTDTQYF.

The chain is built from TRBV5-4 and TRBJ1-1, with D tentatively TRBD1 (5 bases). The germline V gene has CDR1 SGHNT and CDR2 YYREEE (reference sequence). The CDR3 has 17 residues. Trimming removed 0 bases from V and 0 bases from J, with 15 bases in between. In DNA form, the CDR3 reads TGTGCCAGCAGCTTGGGGCCAGGGAGGAGGGTGAACACTGAAGCTTTCTTT. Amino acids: CASSLGPGRRVNTEAFF.

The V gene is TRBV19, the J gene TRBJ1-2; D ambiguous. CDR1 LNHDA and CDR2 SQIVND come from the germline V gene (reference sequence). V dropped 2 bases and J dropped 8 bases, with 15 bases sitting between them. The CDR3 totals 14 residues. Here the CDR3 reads CASSISGSSFGYTF. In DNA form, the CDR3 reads TGTGCCAGTAGTATATCCGGCAGTTCCTTCGGCTACACCTTC.

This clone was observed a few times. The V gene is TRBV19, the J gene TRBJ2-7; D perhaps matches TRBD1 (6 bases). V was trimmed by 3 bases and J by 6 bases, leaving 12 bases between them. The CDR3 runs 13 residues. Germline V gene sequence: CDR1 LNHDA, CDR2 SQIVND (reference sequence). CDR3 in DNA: TGTGCCAGTAGTATGGCCCAGGGGCGCGAGCAGTACTTC. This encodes CASSMAQGREQYF.

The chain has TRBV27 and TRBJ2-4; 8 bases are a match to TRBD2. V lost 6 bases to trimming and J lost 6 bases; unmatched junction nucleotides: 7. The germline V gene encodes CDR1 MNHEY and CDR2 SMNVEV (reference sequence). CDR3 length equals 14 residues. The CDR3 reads CASSGRGGGNIQYF. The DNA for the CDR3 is TGTGCCAGCAGCGGACGGGGGGGAGGAAACATTCAGTACTTC.

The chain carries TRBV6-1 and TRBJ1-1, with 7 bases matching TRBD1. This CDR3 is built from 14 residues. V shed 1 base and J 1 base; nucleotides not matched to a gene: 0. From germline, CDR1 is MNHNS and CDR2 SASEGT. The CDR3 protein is CASSEGQGNTEAFF. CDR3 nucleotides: TGTGCCAGCAGTGAAGGACAGGGGAACACTGAAGCTTTCTTT.

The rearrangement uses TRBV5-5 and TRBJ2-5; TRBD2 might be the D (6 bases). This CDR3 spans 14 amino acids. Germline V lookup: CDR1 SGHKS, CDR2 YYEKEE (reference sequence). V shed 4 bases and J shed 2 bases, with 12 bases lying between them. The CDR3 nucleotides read TGTGCCAGCAGCCTGCCCCGGGGGCAAGAGACCCAGTACTTC. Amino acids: CASSLPRGQETQYF.

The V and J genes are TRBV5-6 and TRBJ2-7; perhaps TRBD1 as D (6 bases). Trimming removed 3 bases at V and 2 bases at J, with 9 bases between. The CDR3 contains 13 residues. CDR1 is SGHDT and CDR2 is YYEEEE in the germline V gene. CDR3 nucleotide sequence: TGTGCCAGCAGCTCGACAGGTACCTACGAGCAGTACTTC. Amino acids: CASSSTGTYEQYF.

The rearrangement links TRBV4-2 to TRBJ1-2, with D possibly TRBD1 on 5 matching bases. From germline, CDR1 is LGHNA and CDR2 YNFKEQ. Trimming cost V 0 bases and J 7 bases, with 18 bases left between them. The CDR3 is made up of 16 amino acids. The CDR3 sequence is CASSQDRTRDGFGYTF. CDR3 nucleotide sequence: TGTGCCAGCAGCCAAGATCGAACCAGGGACGGGTTTGGCTACACCTTC.

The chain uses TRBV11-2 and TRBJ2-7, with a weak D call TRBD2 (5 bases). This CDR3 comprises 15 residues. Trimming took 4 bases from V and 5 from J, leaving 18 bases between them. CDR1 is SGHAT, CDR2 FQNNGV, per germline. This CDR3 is CASSSSPGSFNEQYF. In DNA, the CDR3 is TGTGCCAGCAGCTCGTCTCCGGGATCCTTCAACGAGCAGTACTTC.

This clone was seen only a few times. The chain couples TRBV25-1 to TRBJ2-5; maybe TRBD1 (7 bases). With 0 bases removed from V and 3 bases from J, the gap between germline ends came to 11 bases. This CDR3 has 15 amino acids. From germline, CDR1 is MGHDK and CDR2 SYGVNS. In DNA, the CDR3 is TGTGCCAGCAGTGAATACAGGGGGGCGGAAGAGACCCAGTACTTC. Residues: CASSEYRGAEETQYF.

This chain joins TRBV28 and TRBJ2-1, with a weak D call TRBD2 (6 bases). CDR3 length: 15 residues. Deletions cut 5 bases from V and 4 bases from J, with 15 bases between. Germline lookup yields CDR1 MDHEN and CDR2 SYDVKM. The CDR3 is CASSLTSFQYNEQFF. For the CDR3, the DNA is TGTGCCAGCAGTCTAACTAGCTTCCAATACAATGAGCAGTTCTTC.